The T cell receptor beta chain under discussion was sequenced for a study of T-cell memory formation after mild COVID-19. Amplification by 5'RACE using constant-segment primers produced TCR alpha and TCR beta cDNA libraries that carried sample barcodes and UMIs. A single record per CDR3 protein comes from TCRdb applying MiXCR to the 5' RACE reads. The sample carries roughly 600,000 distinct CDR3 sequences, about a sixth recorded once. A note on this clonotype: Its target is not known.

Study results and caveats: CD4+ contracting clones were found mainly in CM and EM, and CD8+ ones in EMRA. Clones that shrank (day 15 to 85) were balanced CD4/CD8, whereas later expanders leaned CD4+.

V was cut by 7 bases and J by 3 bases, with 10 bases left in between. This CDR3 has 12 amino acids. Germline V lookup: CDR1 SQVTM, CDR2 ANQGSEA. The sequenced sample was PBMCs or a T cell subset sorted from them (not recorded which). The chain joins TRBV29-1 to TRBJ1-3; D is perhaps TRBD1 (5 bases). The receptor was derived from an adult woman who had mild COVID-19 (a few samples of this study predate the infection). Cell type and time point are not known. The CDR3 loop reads CSAAGNGNTIYF. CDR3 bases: TGCAGCGCGGCAGGGAATGGAAACACCATATATTTT.